The 6 T cell receptor beta chains presented below share a single source sample, sequenced in a study of blood T cells in healthy people across ages. The authors ran a second PCR of about 6 to 11 cycles using a sample-barcoded 5' primer and a J-beta primer mix. TCRdb independently ran MiXCR on the 5' RACE reads; one entry per CDR3 protein. The table has 1.8 million or so distinct CDR3 sequences, around 40% seen once. Sequencing input: blood. These receptors were taken from a human donor in good health.

This chain joins TRBV5-4 and TRBJ2-1; 11 nucleotides align to TRBD2. The CDR3 spans 19 residues. Germline assignment: CDR1 SGHNT and CDR2 YYREEE (reference sequence). Trimming removed 4 bases from V and 1 base from J; junction bases left unmatched: 13. The CDR3 DNA is TGTGCCAGCAGCAAGGTTGGGCTAGCGGGGGGTTATTCCTACAATGAGCAGTTCTTC. It yields the protein CASSKVGLAGGYSYNEQFF.

The chain couples TRBV5-6 to TRBJ2-7, with 9 nucleotides matching TRBD1. With 0 bases clipped from V and 4 bases from J, the junction kept 11 bases outside the gene matches. The CDR3 contains 17 residues. Germline V CDR1 and CDR2: SGHDT, YYEEEE. The CDR3 protein is CASSLDRGQHPYYEQYF. The CDR3, as DNA: TGTGCCAGCAGCTTGGACAGGGGGCAGCACCCTTATTACGAGCAGTACTTC.

The rearrangement joins TRBV6-2 or TRBV6-3 to TRBJ2-1; the D gene could be TRBD1 or TRBD2 (6 bases each). In germline, CDR1 is MNHEY, CDR2 SVGEGT. The CDR3 extends over 18 amino acids. The V end was cut by 2 bases, the J end by 0 bases, with 17 bases between. The CDR3 spells CASSYIRGAYNSYNEQFF. The CDR3 nucleotides are TGTGCCAGCAGTTACATTAGGGGGGCCTATAACTCCTACAATGAGCAGTTCTTC.

The chain couples TRBV5-1 to TRBJ2-5, with 7 bases aligning to TRBD2. This CDR3 spans 13 amino acids. CDR1 and CDR2 (germline): SGHRS, YFSETQ. V lost 4 bases and J lost 11; bases outside the gene matches: 11. The CDR3 nucleotides read TGCGCCAGCAGCCAGGGTTTTGCGGGGGAGCAGTACTTC. Translating it yields CASSQGFAGEQYF.

This clonotype has more than one count but fewer than ten. The rearrangement uses TRBV3-1 and TRBJ2-1; the D gene is possibly TRBD1 (5 bases). Germline CDR1 LGHDT, CDR2 YNNKEL (reference sequence). This CDR3 spans 20 amino acids. Trimming stripped 1 base from V and 2 bases from J, with 24 bases between. CDR3 sequence (DNA): TGTGCCAGCAGCCAAGCCCAGACTCACTCCCAGGGTAAGGCCTACAATGAGCAGTTCTTC. The encoded protein is CASSQAQTHSQGKAYNEQFF.

This clonotype showed up just a few times. V usage is TRBV6-5 and J usage is TRBJ2-1, with TRBD1 as a possible D gene (6 bases). Trimming removed 6 bases from V and 13 bases from J, with 19 bases in between. CDR1 is MNHEY and CDR2 is SVGAGI in the germline V gene. The CDR3 totals 13 residues. The CDR3 protein is CASSQTTGTLQFF. The CDR3 DNA reads as TGTGCCAGCAGCCAAACAACAGGGACCTTACAGTTCTTC.